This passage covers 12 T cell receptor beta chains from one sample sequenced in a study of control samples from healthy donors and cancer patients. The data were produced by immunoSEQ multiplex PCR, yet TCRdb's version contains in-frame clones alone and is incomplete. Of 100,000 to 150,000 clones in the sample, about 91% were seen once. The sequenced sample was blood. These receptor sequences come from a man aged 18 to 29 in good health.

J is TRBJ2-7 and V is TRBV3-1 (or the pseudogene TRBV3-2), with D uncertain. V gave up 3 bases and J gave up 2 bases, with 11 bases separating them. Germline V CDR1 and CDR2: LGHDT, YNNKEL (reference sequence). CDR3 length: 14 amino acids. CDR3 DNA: TGTGCCAGCAGCCAGGGATCGTCTACCTACGAGCAGTACTTC. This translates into CASSQGSSTYEQYF.

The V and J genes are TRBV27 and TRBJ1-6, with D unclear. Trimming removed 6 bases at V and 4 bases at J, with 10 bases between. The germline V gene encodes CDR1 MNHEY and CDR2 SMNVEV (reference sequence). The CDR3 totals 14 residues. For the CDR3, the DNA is TGTGCCAGCAGCCTCGACCTTTATAATTCACCCCTCCACTTT. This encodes CASSLDLYNSPLHF.

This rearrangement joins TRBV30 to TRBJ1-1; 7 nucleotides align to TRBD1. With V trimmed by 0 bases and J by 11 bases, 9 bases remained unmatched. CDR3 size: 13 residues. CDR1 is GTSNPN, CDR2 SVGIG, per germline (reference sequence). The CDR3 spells CAWSVLQGINAFF. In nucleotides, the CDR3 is TGTGCCTGGAGTGTACTACAGGGGATCAACGCTTTCTTT. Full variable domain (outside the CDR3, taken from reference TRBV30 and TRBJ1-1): SQTIHQWPATLVQPVGSPLSLECTVEGTSNPNLYWYRQAAGRGLQLLFYSVGIGQISSEVPQNLSASRPQDRQFILSSKKLLLSDSGFYLCAWSVLQGINAFFGQGTRLTVV.

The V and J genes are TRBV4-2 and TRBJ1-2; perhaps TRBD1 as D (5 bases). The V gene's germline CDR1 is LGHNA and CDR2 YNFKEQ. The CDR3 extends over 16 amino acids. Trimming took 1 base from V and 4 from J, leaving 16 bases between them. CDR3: CASSQVRDGLFYGYTF. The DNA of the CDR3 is TGTGCCAGCAGCCAAGTTCGGGACGGCCTTTTCTATGGCTACACCTTC.

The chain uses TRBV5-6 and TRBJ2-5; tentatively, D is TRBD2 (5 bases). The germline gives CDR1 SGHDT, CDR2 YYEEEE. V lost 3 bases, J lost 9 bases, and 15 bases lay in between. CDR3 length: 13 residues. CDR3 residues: CASSWMTGDAQYF. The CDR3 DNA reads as TGTGCCAGCAGCTGGATGACCGGGGATGCCCAGTACTTC.

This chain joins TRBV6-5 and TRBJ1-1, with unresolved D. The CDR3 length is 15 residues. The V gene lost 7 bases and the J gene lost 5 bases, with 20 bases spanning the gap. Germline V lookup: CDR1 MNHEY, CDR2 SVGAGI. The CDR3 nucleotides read TGTGCCAGCAAGATTGTGTGGCGCGGCGGAACTGAAGCTTTCTTT. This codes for CASKIVWRGGTEAFF.

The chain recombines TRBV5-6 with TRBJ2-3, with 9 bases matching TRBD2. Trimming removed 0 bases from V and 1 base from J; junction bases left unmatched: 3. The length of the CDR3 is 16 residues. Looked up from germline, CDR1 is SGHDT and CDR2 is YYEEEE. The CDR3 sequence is CASSLATSGRTDTQYF. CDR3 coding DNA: TGTGCCAGCAGCTTGGCGACTAGCGGTCGCACAGATACGCAGTATTTT.

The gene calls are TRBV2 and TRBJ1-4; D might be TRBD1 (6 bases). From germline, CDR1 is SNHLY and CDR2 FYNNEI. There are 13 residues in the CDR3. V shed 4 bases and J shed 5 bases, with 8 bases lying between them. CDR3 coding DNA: TGTGCCAGCAGTGGTGACAGGAATGAAAAACTGTTTTTT. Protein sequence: CASSGDRNEKLFF.

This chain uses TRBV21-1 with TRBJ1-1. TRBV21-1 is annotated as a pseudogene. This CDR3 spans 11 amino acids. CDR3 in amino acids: CASNGNTEAFF. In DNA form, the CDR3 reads TGTGCCAGCAACGGGAACACTGAAGCTTTCTTT.

In nucleotides, the CDR3 is TGTGCCAGTAGCCCTGGGGGAGGGTATGGCTACACCTTC. Residues: CASSPGGGYGYTF. J is TRBJ1-2 and V is TRBV19; a possible D gene is TRBD1 (5 bases). The CDR3 contains 13 residues. Germline values: CDR1 LNHDA, CDR2 SQIVND (reference sequence). Trimming shortened V by 6 bases and J by 5 bases, and 13 bases separated the two germline ends.

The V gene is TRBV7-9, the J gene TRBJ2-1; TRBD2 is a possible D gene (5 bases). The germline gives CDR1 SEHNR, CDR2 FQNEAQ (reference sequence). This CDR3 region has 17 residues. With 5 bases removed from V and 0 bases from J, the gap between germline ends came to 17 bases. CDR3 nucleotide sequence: TGTGCCAGCAGCGCACCTTCGGGGAGCAGCTCCTACAATGAGCAGTTCTTC. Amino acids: CASSAPSGSSSYNEQFF.

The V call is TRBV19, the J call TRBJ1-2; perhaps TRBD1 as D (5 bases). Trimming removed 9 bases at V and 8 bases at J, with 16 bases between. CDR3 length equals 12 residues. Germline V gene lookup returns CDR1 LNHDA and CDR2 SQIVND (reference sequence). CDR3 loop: CASFSPGGGYTF. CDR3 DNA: TGTGCCAGCTTCTCGCCGGGGGGAGGCTACACCTTC.